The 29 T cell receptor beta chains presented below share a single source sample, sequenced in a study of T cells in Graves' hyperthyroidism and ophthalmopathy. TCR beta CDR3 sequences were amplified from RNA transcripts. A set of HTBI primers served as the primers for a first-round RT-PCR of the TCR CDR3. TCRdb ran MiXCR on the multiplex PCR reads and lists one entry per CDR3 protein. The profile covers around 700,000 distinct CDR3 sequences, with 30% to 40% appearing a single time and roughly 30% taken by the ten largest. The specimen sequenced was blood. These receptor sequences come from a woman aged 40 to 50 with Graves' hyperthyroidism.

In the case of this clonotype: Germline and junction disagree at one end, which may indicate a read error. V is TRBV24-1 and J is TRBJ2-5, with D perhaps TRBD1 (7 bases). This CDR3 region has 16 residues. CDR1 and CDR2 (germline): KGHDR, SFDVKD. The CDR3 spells CASSTWTGGRRETQYF. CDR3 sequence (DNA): TGTGCCAGCAGTACATGGACAGGAGGGCGTAGAGAGACCCAGTACTTC.

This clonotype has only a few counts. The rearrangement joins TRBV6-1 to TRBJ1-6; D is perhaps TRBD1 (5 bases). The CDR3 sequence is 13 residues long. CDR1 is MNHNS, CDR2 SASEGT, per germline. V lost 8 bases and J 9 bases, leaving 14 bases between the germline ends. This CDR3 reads CASDGAFRSPLHF. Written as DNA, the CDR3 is TGTGCCAGCGATGGGGCCTTCCGTTCACCCCTCCACTTT.

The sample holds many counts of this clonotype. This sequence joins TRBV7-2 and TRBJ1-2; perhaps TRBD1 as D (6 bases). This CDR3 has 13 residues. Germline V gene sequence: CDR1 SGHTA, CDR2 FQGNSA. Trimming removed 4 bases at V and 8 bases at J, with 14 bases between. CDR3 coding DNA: TGTGCCAGCAGCTCGACAGGCCCCATCGGCTACACCTTC. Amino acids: CASSSTGPIGYTF.

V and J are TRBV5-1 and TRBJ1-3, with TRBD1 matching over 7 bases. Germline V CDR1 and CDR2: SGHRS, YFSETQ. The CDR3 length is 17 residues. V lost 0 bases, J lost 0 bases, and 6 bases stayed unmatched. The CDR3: CASSLEGQRNSGNTIYF. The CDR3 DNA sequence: TGCGCCAGCAGCTTGGAGGGACAGCGCAACTCTGGAAACACCATATATTTT.

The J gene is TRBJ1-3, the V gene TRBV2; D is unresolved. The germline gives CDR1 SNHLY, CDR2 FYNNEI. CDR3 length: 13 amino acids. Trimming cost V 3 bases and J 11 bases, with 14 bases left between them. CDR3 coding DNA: TGTGCCAGCAGTGAGTCGGCGGGGTCGGCCATATATTTT. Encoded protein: CASSESAGSAIYF.

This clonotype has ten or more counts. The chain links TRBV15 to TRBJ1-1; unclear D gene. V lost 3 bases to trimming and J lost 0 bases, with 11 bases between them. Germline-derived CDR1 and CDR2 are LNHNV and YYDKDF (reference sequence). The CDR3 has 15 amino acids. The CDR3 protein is CATSSDSYVNTEAFF. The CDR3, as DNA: TGTGCCACCAGCAGCGACTCCTATGTGAACACTGAAGCTTTCTTT.

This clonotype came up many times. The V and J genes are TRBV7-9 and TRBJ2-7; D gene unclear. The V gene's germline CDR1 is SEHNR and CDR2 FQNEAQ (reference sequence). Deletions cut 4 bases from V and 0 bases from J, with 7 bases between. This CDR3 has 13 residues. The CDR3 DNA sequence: TGTGCCAGCAGCTCACAGACCTCCTACGAGCAGTACTTC. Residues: CASSSQTSYEQYF.

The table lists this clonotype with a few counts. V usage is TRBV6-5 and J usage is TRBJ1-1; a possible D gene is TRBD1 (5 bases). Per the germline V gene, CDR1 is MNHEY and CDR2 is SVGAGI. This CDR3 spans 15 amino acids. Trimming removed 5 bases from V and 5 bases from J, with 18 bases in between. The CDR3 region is CASSPSGGTETEAFF. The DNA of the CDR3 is TGTGCCAGCAGTCCATCGGGGGGGACCGAGACTGAAGCTTTCTTT.

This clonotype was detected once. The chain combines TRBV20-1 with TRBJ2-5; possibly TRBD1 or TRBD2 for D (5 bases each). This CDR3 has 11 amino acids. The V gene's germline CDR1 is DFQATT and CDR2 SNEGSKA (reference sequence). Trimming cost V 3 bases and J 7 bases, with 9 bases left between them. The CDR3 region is CSAREGTTQYF. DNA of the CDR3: TGCAGTGCTAGGGAAGGGACGACCCAGTACTTC.

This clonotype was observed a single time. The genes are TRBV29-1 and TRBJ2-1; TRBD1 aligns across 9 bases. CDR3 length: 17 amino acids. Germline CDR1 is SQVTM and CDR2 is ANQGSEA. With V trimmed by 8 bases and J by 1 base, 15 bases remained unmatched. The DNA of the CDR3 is TGCAGCACACACACGGTGGGACAGGGAGCATCCTACAATGAGCAGTTCTTC. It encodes CSTHTVGQGASYNEQFF.

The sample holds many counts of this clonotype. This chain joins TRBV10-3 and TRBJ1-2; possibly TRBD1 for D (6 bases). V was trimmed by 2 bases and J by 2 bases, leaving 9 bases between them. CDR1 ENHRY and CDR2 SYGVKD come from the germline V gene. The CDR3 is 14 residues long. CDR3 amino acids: CAISEGGQNYGYTF. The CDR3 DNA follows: TGTGCCATCAGTGAGGGAGGACAGAACTATGGCTACACCTTC.

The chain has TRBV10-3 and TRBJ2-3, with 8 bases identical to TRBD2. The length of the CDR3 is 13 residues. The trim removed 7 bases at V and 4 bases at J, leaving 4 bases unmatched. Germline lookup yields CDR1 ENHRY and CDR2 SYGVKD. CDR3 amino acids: CAITGGAADTQYF. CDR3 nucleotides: TGTGCCATCACCGGGGGGGCCGCAGATACGCAGTATTTT.

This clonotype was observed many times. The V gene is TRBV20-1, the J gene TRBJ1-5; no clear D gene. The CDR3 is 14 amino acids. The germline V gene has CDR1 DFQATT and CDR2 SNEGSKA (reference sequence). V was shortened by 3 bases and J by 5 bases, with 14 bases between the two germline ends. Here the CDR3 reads CSARGDRAHQPQHF. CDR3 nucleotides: TGCAGTGCTAGGGGCGATAGGGCTCATCAGCCCCAGCATTTT.

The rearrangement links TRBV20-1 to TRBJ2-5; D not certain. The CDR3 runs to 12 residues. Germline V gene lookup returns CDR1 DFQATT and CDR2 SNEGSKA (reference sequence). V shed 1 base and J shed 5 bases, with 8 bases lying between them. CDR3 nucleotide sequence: TGCAGTGCTAGAGGAGGTTCGGAGACCCAGTACTTC. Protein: CSARGGSETQYF.

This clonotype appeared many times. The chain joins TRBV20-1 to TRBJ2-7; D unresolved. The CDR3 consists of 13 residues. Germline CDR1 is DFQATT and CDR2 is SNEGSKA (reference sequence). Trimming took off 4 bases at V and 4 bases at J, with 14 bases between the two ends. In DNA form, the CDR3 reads TGCAGTGCTACCCCCCGTGTGGCGTACGAGCAGTACTTC. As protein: CSATPRVAYEQYF.

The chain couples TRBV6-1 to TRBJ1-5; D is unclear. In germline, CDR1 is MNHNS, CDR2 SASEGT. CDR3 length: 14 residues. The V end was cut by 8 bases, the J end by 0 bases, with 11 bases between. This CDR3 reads CASQTGNSNQPQHF. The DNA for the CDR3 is TGTGCCAGCCAGACCGGGAATAGCAATCAGCCCCAGCATTTT.

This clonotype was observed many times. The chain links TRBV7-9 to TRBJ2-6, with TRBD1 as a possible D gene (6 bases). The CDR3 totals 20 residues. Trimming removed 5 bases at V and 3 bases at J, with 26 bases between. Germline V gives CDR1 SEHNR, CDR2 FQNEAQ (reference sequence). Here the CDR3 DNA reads TGTGCCAGCAGCCCGGCTCACCGGGACAAGGGCCCCAGTGGGGCCAACGTCCTGACTTTC. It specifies CASSPAHRDKGPSGANVLTF.

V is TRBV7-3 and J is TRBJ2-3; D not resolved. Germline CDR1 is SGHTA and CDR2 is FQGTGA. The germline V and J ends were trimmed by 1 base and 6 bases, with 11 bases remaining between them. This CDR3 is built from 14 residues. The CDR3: CASSLSGLGDTQYF. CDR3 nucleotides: TGTGCCAGCAGCTTAAGTGGTCTCGGGGATACGCAGTATTTT.

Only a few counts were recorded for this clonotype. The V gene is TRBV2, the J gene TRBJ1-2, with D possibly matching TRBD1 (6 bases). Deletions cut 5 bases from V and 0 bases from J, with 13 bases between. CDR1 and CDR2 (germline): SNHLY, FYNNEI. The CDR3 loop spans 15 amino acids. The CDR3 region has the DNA TGTGCCAGCAGTACCGGGACACCGGCTAACTATGGCTACACCTTC. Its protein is CASSTGTPANYGYTF.

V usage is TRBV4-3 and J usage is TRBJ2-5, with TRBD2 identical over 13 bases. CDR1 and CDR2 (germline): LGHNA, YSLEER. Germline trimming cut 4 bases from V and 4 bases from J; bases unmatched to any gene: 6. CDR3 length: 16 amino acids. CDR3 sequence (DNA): TGCGCCAGCAGCCGCGGACTAGCGGGAGTTCTAGAGACCCAGTACTTC. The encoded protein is CASSRGLAGVLETQYF.

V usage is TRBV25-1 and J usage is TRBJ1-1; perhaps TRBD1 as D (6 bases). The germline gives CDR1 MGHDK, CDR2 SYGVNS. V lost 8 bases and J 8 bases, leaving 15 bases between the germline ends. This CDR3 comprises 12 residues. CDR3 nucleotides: TGTGCCAGCTCACCGGACAGCCCCGAAGCTTTCTTT. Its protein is CASSPDSPEAFF.

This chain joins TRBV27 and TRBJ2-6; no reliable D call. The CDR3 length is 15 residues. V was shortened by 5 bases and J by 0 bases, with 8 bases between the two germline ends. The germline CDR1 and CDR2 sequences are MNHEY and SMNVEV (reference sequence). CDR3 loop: CASSPKTSGANVLTF. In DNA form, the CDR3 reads TGTGCCAGCAGTCCCAAGACCTCTGGGGCCAACGTCCTGACTTTC.

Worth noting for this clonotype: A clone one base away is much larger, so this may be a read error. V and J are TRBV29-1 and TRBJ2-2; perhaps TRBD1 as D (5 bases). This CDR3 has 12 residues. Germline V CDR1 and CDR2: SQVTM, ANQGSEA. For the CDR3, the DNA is TGCAGCGGACAGCCCGACACCAGGGAGCTGTTTTTT. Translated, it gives CSGQPDTRELFF.

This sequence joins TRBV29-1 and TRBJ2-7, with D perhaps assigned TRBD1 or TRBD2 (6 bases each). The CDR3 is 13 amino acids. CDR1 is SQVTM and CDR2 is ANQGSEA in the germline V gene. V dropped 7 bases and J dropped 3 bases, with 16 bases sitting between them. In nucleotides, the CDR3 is TGCAGCGCCGGAGGGACAAGGGGCTACGAGCAGTACTTC. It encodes CSAGGTRGYEQYF.

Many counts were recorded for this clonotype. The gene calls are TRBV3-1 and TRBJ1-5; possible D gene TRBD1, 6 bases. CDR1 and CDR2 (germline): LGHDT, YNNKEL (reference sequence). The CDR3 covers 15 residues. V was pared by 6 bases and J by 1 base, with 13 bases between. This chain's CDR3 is CASSAGTTSNQPQHF. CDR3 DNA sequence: TGTGCCAGCAGTGCTGGGACAACCAGCAATCAGCCCCAGCATTTT. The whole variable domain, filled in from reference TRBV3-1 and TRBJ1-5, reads DTAVSQTPKYLVTQMGNDKSIKCEQNLGHDTMYWYKQDSKKFLKIMFSYNNKELIINETVPNRFSPKSPDKAHLNLHINSLELGDSAVYFCASSAGTTSNQPQHFGDGTRLSIL.

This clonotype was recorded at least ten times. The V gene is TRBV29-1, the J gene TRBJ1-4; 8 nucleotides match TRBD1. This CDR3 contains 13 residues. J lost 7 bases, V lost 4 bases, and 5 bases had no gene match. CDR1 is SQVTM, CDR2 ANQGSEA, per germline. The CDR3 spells CSVAGGAGEKLFF. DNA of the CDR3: TGCAGCGTTGCAGGGGGCGCGGGTGAAAAACTGTTTTTT.

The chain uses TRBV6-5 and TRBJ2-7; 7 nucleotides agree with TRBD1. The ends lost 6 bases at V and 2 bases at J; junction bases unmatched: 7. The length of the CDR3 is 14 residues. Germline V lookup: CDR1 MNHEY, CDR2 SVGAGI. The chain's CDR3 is CASRRRDSTYEQYF. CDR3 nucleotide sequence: TGTGCCAGCAGGCGCCGGGACAGCACCTACGAGCAGTACTTC.

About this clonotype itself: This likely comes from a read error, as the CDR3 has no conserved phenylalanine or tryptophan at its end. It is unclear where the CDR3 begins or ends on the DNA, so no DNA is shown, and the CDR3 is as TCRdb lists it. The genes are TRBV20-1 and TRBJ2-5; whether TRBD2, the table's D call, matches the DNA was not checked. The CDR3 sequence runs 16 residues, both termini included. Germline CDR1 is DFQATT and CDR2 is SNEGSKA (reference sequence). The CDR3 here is CSARREGMNYGYTFGS.

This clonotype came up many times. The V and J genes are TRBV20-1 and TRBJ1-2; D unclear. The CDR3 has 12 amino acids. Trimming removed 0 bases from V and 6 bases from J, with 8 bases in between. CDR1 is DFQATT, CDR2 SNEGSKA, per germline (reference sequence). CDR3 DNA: TGCAGTGCTAGAGATGCGAAGGATGGCTACACCTTC. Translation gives CSARDAKDGYTF.